This passage covers 21 T cell receptor beta chains from one sample sequenced in a study of blood T cell repertoires in COVID-19. The protocol was immunoSEQ multiplex PCR, while the TCRdb copy is restricted to in-frame clones and leaves out a portion. This sample yields around 110,000 clones, of which over 75% are seen a single time; approximately 1.7% belongs to the top ten. Sequenced material: peripheral blood. Every receptor here comes from a human donor with active COVID-19. The donor label of this sample is uncertain.

The rearrangement joins TRBV28 to TRBJ2-7; perhaps TRBD1 as D (5 bases). Trimming shortened V by 8 bases and J by 3 bases, and 17 bases separated the two germline ends. Looked up from germline, CDR1 is MDHEN and CDR2 is SYDVKM. This CDR3 is 14 amino acids long. CDR3 nucleotides: TGTGCCAGCTTCATTGTAGGGGCCGGCTACGAGCAGTACTTC. Its protein is CASFIVGAGYEQYF.

The rearrangement joins TRBV25-1 to TRBJ2-7; TRBD2 aligns across 8 bases. V was clipped by 2 bases and J by 1 base; unmatched bases: 1. Germline values: CDR1 MGHDK, CDR2 SYGVNS. This CDR3 spans 14 amino acids. CDR3 amino acids: CASSEAGGSYEQYF. The CDR3 DNA follows: TGTGCCAGCAGTGAAGCGGGGGGTTCCTACGAGCAGTACTTC.

CDR3 nucleotide sequence: TGTGCCAGTATGTTCGGCGGGACGGGCCACAATGAGCAGTTCTTC. Protein sequence: CASMFGGTGHNEQFF. The rearrangement uses TRBV19 and TRBJ2-1; tentative D call: TRBD2 (6 bases). This CDR3 contains 15 residues. V dropped 7 bases and J dropped 5 bases, with 18 bases sitting between them. Germline-derived CDR1 and CDR2 are LNHDA and SQIVND (reference sequence). The variable domain in full, with the rest retrieved from reference TRBV19 and TRBJ2-1, is DGGITQSPKYLFRKEGQNVTLSCEQNLNHDAMYWYRQDPGQGLRLIYYSQIVNDFQKGDIAEGYSVSREKKESFPLTVTSAQKNPTAFYLCASMFGGTGHNEQFFGPGTRLTVL.

The rearrangement joins TRBV27 to TRBJ2-5; possible D gene TRBD2, 5 bases. The V end lost 5 bases, the J end lost 5 bases, and 18 bases lay between the germline ends. This CDR3 region has 15 residues. Germline CDR1 is MNHEY and CDR2 is SMNVEV (reference sequence). The CDR3 loop is CASSLISGLGETQYF. The CDR3 nucleotides are TGTGCCAGCAGTCTCATTTCGGGGTTAGGGGAGACCCAGTACTTC.

The chain recombines TRBV27 with TRBJ1-3; 9 positions agree with TRBD1. CDR1 is MNHEY, CDR2 SMNVEV, per germline (reference sequence). V was clipped by 2 bases and J by 2 bases; unmatched bases: 7. The CDR3 has 17 residues. CDR3 DNA sequence: TGTGCCAGCAGTTTAAGACAGGGGGGAACTCCTGGAAACACCATATATTTT. Its translation is CASSLRQGGTPGNTIYF.

The chain carries TRBV5-1 and TRBJ2-1; TRBD2 agrees at 11 bases. The CDR3 spans 15 residues. The trim removed 0 bases at V and 7 bases at J, leaving 3 bases unmatched. CDR1 and CDR2 from the germline V gene are SGHRS and YFSETQ. The CDR3 DNA reads as TGCGCCAGCAGCTTGGGGCTAGCGGGGGGTAATGAGCAGTTCTTC. Protein product: CASSLGLAGGNEQFF.

V gene TRBV5-1 combines with J gene TRBJ1-3; 12 bases align to TRBD1. There are 16 residues in the CDR3. With V trimmed by 4 bases and J by 3 bases, 5 bases remained unmatched. Germline CDR1 is SGHRS and CDR2 is YFSETQ. The CDR3 region has the DNA TGCGCCAGCAGCATGGGGACAGGGGGCTTTGGAAACACCATATATTTT. Amino acid sequence: CASSMGTGGFGNTIYF.

V is TRBV9 and J is TRBJ2-7, with 9 bases aligning to TRBD1. Germline trimming cut 3 bases from V and 7 bases from J; bases unmatched to any gene: 11. The CDR3 sequence is 15 residues long. The V gene's germline CDR1 is SGDLS and CDR2 YYNGEE. The CDR3 sequence: CASSGSGTGLEEQYF. CDR3 coding DNA: TGTGCCAGCAGCGGATCCGGGACAGGGCTAGAAGAGCAGTACTTC.

The V call is TRBV9, the J call TRBJ2-3; 12 nucleotides agree with TRBD2. The CDR3 contains 21 residues. The germline CDR1 and CDR2 sequences are SGDLS and YYNGEE. V shed 2 bases and J 1 base; nucleotides not matched to a gene: 17. The chain's CDR3 is CASSVPRVASGGAWGTDTQYF. CDR3 DNA sequence: TGTGCCAGCAGCGTCCCTAGGGTTGCTAGCGGGGGGGCCTGGGGCACAGATACGCAGTATTTT.

The V and J genes are TRBV28 and TRBJ1-1; D might be TRBD1 (5 bases). Germline CDR1 reads MDHEN; CDR2 reads SYDVKM. This CDR3 is 13 amino acids long. Trimming took 2 bases from V and 6 from J, leaving 10 bases between them. The CDR3 here is CASSLDRAPEAFF. CDR3 DNA sequence: TGTGCCAGCAGTTTAGACAGAGCCCCTGAAGCTTTCTTT. Drawing the rest from reference TRBV28 and TRBJ1-1, the complete variable domain is DVKVTQSSRYLVKRTGEKVFLECVQDMDHENMFWYRQDPGLGLRLIYFSYDVKMKEKGDIPEGYSVSREKKERFSLILESASTNQTSMYLCASSLDRAPEAFFGQGTRLTVV.

The V and J genes are TRBV9 and TRBJ1-1; D is perhaps TRBD1 (5 bases). The CDR3 is 16 residues long. Germline V gene sequence: CDR1 SGDLS, CDR2 YYNGEE. V lost 1 base, J lost 5 bases, and 18 bases lay in between. The CDR3 region has the DNA TGTGCCAGCAGCGTAAAGCCCGGGGGGTGGGATACTGAAGCTTTCTTT. Amino acids: CASSVKPGGWDTEAFF.

In its sample, this clone was seen a few times. The chain links TRBV19 to TRBJ1-1; D gene uncertain. The V gene lost 1 base and the J gene lost 6 bases, with 9 bases spanning the gap. Germline assignment: CDR1 LNHDA and CDR2 SQIVND (reference sequence). The CDR3 totals 13 residues. DNA of the CDR3: TGTGCCAGTAGTATAGGCGCGGGCGCTGAAGCTTTCTTT. Its protein product is CASSIGAGAEAFF.

This rearrangement joins TRBV19 to TRBJ2-7; possibly TRBD2 for D (5 bases). V was cut by 5 bases and J by 3 bases, with 11 bases left in between. Per germline, CDR1 LNHDA and CDR2 SQIVND (reference sequence). The length of the CDR3 is 13 residues. The CDR3 DNA reads as TGTGCCAGTAGTGCCGGAGAGGGCTACGAGCAGTACTTC. Translation: CASSAGEGYEQYF.

In this sample, this clone turned up once. Different DNA sequences within this sample yield the same CDR3. This chain joins TRBV6-6 and TRBJ1-2, with TRBD1 identical over 7 bases. Trimming at V came to 6 bases and at J to 3 bases, leaving 4 bases not matched to a gene. Germline loops: CDR1 MNHNY, CDR2 SVGAGI (reference sequence). The CDR3 runs to 13 residues. The DNA of the CDR3 is TGTGCCAGCAGCCCCACAGGGGACTATGGCTACACCTTC. It specifies CASSPTGDYGYTF.

Here the CDR3 reads CASSHQRGGTVSPHTYGYTF. DNA of the CDR3: TGTGCCAGCAGCCACCAACGGGGGGGGACGGTATCTCCCCACACTTATGGCTACACCTTC. The chain combines TRBV3-1 (or the pseudogene TRBV3-2) with TRBJ1-2; the D gene is possibly TRBD1 (5 bases). This CDR3 spans 20 amino acids. V lost 3 bases and J lost 5, with 31 bases in between. CDR1 and CDR2 (germline): LGHDT, YNNKEL (reference sequence).

This chain connects TRBV5-1 to TRBJ1-1; D might be TRBD1 (5 bases). The CDR3 has 16 amino acids. Trimming pared 2 bases from V and 1 base from J, leaving 15 bases between. The germline gives CDR1 SGHRS, CDR2 YFSETQ. The CDR3 bases are TGCGCCAGCAGCTTAATAGGTTTGACAGAGAACACTGAAGCTTTCTTT. It yields the protein CASSLIGLTENTEAFF.

A remark on this clone: The sample carries other DNA sequences with the same CDR3. This sequence joins TRBV9 and TRBJ1-1; a weak D match, TRBD1 (5 bases). Germline loops: CDR1 SGDLS, CDR2 YYNGEE. The length of the CDR3 is 13 residues. The V gene lost 2 bases and the J gene lost 3 bases, with 8 bases spanning the gap. CDR3: CASSVQGDTEAFF. CDR3 DNA: TGTGCCAGCAGCGTTCAGGGCGACACTGAAGCTTTCTTT.

The rearrangement links TRBV2 to TRBJ2-3; D is possibly TRBD2 (6 bases). V shed 6 bases and J shed 0 bases, with 13 bases lying between them. From germline, CDR1 is SNHLY and CDR2 FYNNEI. The CDR3 is made up of 15 amino acids. The chain's CDR3 is CASSPAGMSTDTQYF. CDR3 bases: TGTGCCAGCAGCCCGGCGGGAATGAGCACAGATACGCAGTATTTT.

The rearrangement links TRBV4-3 to TRBJ2-4, with TRBD2 matching 9 bases. This CDR3 is built from 17 residues. V lost 3 bases, J lost 0 bases, and 6 bases stayed unmatched. The germline V gene has CDR1 LGHNA and CDR2 YSLEER. CDR3 nucleotides: TGCGCCAGCAGCCAGACAGCGGGGGGAGTAGCCAAAAACATTCAGTACTTC. Encoded protein: CASSQTAGGVAKNIQYF.

This chain uses TRBV29-1 with TRBJ2-1, with TRBD2 matching 8 bases. Germline CDR1 SQVTM, CDR2 ANQGSEA. V lost 5 bases, J lost 6 bases, and 6 bases stayed unmatched. CDR3 size: 13 residues. CDR3: CSVSGGGFNEQFF. The CDR3 coding sequence is TGCAGCGTTTCTGGCGGGGGGTTCAATGAGCAGTTCTTC.

The V call is TRBV19, the J call TRBJ1-6; D perhaps matches TRBD1 (5 bases). Between the trimmed V and J ends, which lost 3 bases and 5 bases, there was a span of 5 bases. Germline V gives CDR1 LNHDA, CDR2 SQIVND (reference sequence). The CDR3 length is 13 residues. CDR3 region: CASSMTDNSPLHF. The CDR3 DNA follows: TGTGCCAGTAGTATGACAGATAATTCACCCCTCCACTTT.